This TCR beta chain was sequenced in a study of CD8 T cells in ankylosing spondylitis. Study results and limitations: Disease-linked clones were reportedly significantly enriched in matched ankylosing spondylitis synovial fluid. Disease-associated clonotypes exhibited CD8+ identity and were relatively infrequent in peripheral blood. Before this, some motif variants had been reported in reactive arthritis synovial fluid and blood.

As regards this clonotype: Its matching antigen is unknown.

TCR beta libraries were made by quantitative 5'-RACE with molecular barcodes. From the 5' RACE reads, TCRdb called clonotypes with MiXCR, one entry per CDR3 protein. This sample has approximately 150,000 distinct CDR3 sequences; roughly 44% occur once, and the top ten carry around 15%. This CDR3 contains 14 residues. V was cut by 6 bases and J by 2 bases, with 11 bases left in between. Germline loops: CDR1 LNHDA, CDR2 SQIVND (reference sequence). The chain couples TRBV19 to TRBJ1-5; D might be TRBD1 (5 bases). Sequencing was carried out using synovial fluid, either unsorted or a sorted T cell fraction (not recorded which). This TCR came from a male donor with ankylosing spondylitis. The CDR3 DNA is TGTGCCAGTAGACCGGGGGACGGCAATCAGCCCCAGCATTTT. Protein sequence: CASRPGDGNQPQHF.